The clone carrying this T cell receptor (beta chain) is a singleton in its sample. This same CDR3 is encoded by further DNA sequences in the sample. These data are taken from a study of CD8+ T cells in alopecia areata. V was shortened by 4 bases and J by 4 bases, with 5 bases between the two germline ends. CDR1 and CDR2 (germline): SQVTM, ANQGSEA. This CDR3 has 11 residues. The treatment here: oral pan-JAK inhibitor, 5-10 mg twice daily. Sequencing used cDNA as its template, made by extracting RNA and reverse transcribing it. Libraries were prepared by immunoSEQ multiplex PCR; TCRdb keeps only in-frame clonotypes and omits some of them. Of 100,000 to 120,000 clones listed, roughly three fifths were seen once; the top ten hold about 3.7%.

The sample here was CD4+ T cells sorted from blood, taken at week 24, from a patient treated with tofacitinib. The chain links TRBV29-1 to TRBJ2-1, with TRBD2 as a possible D gene (5 bases). The origin of this receptor is a human donor with alopecia areata. CDR3 sequence reads: CSVGGYNEQFF. The CDR3 DNA reads as TGCAGCGTTGGAGGGTACAATGAGCAGTTCTTC.